These 20 T cell receptor beta chains came from one sample sequenced in a study of blood T cell repertoires in COVID-19. Data came from immunoSEQ multiplex PCR; TCRdb stores just in-frame clones and leaves some out. This repertoire shows some 270,000 clones, roughly 85% found once; its top ten account for 11%. The sample comprised peripheral blood. The receptors derive from a woman between 65 and 79 years old with acute or convalescent COVID-19.

This clone was seen only a few times. The rearrangement joins TRBV6-5 to TRBJ1-1; D gene unclear. CDR1 and CDR2 from the germline V gene are MNHEY and SVGAGI. The CDR3 spans 14 residues. V dropped 6 bases and J dropped 0 bases, with 11 bases sitting between them. Written as DNA, the CDR3 is TGTGCCAGCAGCCGGAGTAGGATGAACACTGAAGCTTTCTTT. Protein product: CASSRSRMNTEAFF.

The V gene is TRBV6-5, the J gene TRBJ2-3; TRBD1 might be the D (5 bases). V was trimmed by 10 bases and J by 7 bases, leaving 21 bases between them. The CDR3 extends over 14 amino acids. Germline V CDR1 and CDR2: MNHEY, SVGAGI. The CDR3 nucleotides are TGTGCCACCCACCCCGGACAAGGCCCCTATACGCAGTATTTT. Residues: CATHPGQGPYTQYF.

V and J are TRBV5-6 and TRBJ1-1; TRBD1 might be the D (6 bases). Germline V gives CDR1 SGHDT, CDR2 YYEEEE. This CDR3 has 15 amino acids. With 5 bases removed from V and 0 bases from J, the gap between germline ends came to 14 bases. For the CDR3, the DNA is TGTGCCAGCAGTCGTGGACAGTTCATGAACACTGAAGCTTTCTTT. This translates into CASSRGQFMNTEAFF.

This CDR3 is CASQITDTQYF. The CDR3 DNA is TGTGCCAGCCAGATCACAGATACGCAGTATTTT. This chain connects TRBV19 to TRBJ2-3; D gene ambiguous. The CDR3 is 11 amino acids. The germline gives CDR1 LNHDA, CDR2 SQIVND (reference sequence). V dropped 9 bases and J dropped 2 bases, with 6 bases sitting between them.

The chain employs TRBV7-9 and TRBJ1-4; no reliable D call. Between the trimmed V and J ends, which lost 9 bases and 3 bases, there was a span of 11 bases. The CDR3 contains 13 residues. Germline V gives CDR1 SEHNR, CDR2 FQNEAQ (reference sequence). CDR3 loop: CASRTGSNEKLFF. As DNA, the CDR3 is TGTGCCAGTCGTACGGGGTCTAATGAAAAACTGTTTTTT. Using reference TRBV7-9 and TRBJ1-4 for the parts outside the CDR3, the full variable domain is DTGVSQNPRHKITKRGQNVTFRCDPISEHNRLYWYRQTLGQGPEFLTYFQNEAQLEKSRLLSDRFSAERPKGSFSTLEIQRTEQGDSAMYLCASRTGSNEKLFFGSGTQLSVL.

CDR3 sequence (DNA): TGTGCCAGCAGCTTAAGGGAGGATGGAAACACCATATATTTT. Its translation: CASSLREDGNTIYF. The chain combines TRBV7-8 with TRBJ1-3; D remains ambiguous. The CDR3 extends over 14 amino acids. Germline values: CDR1 SGHVS, CDR2 FQNEAQ. Trimming left V 2 bases short and J 3 bases short, with 8 bases between. Together with reference TRBV7-8 and TRBJ1-3, the CDR3 gives the full variable domain: GAGVSQSPRYKVAKRGQDVALRCDPISGHVSLFWYQQALGQGPEFLTYFQNEAQLDKSGLPSDRFFAERPEGSVSTLKIQRTQQEDSAVYLCASSLREDGNTIYFGEGSWLTVV.

This chain links TRBV5-1 with TRBJ1-3; D is ambiguous. Trimming left V 2 bases short and J 0 bases short, with 9 bases between. CDR1 SGHRS and CDR2 YFSETQ come from the germline V gene. The CDR3 spans 15 residues. CDR3 residues: CASSFGGSSGNTIYF. As DNA, the CDR3 is TGCGCCAGCAGCTTCGGCGGCTCCTCTGGAAACACCATATATTTT.

The rearrangement joins TRBV7-6 to TRBJ2-3; 7 bases map to TRBD2. The CDR3 has 15 amino acids. The J segment lost 4 bases and the V segment lost 0 bases, leaving 4 bases of the junction unmatched. Germline assignment: CDR1 SGHVS and CDR2 FNYEAQ. CDR3 DNA sequence: TGTGCCAGCAGCTTAGCGCTAGCGGTTGCAGATACGCAGTATTTT. Translated, it gives CASSLALAVADTQYF.

V gene TRBV10-3 combines with J gene TRBJ2-7; 10 bases fit TRBD1. Germline trimming cut 0 bases from V and 4 bases from J; bases unmatched to any gene: 3. CDR1 is ENHRY, CDR2 SYGVKD, per germline. The CDR3 contains 15 residues. CDR3 region: CAISESRTGGYEQYF. The CDR3 coding sequence is TGTGCCATCAGTGAGTCCAGGACAGGGGGATACGAGCAGTACTTC.

This chain joins TRBV7-6 and TRBJ2-3; no clear D gene. This CDR3 comprises 15 residues. The ends were cut back, 4 bases at V and 6 bases at J, with 17 bases in the middle. Germline lookup yields CDR1 SGHVS and CDR2 FNYEAQ. This CDR3 is CASSSRALTADTQYF. Here the CDR3 DNA reads TGTGCCAGCAGCTCTCGAGCTCTTACTGCGGATACGCAGTATTTT.

This chain uses TRBV19 with TRBJ1-5, with a possible D match to TRBD1 (5 bases). CDR3 length: 14 residues. Germline-derived CDR1 and CDR2 are LNHDA and SQIVND (reference sequence). Trimming pared 3 bases from V and 0 bases from J, leaving 6 bases between. The CDR3 nucleotides are TGTGCCAGTAGTATTAGGGGTAGCAATCAGCCCCAGCATTTT. Its translation is CASSIRGSNQPQHF.

The table lists this clone with a few counts. J is TRBJ2-7 and V is TRBV7-2; a weak D match, TRBD2 (6 bases). Per the germline V gene, CDR1 is SGHTA and CDR2 is FQGNSA. The CDR3 consists of 16 residues. V lost 2 bases and J lost 0, with 14 bases in between. CDR3 sequence (DNA): TGTGCCAGCAGCTTAAGCGGCGGGGCGAGCTCCTACGAGCAGTACTTC. It translates to CASSLSGGASSYEQYF. Using reference TRBV7-2 and TRBJ2-7 for the parts outside the CDR3, the full variable domain is GAGVSQSPSNKVTEKGKDVELRCDPISGHTALYWYRQSLGQGLEFLIYFQGNSAPDKSGLPSDRFSAERTGGSVSTLTIQRTQQEDSAVYLCASSLSGGASSYEQYFGPGTRLTVT.

The chain couples TRBV10-2 to TRBJ1-5; D is possibly TRBD1 (5 bases). Germline CDR1 and CDR2: WSHSY and SAAADI. The V end lost 4 bases, the J end lost 6 bases, and 13 bases lay between the germline ends. This CDR3 spans 14 amino acids. The CDR3: CASSGAGGGQPQHF. Here the CDR3 DNA reads TGCGCCAGCAGTGGGGCGGGGGGAGGTCAGCCCCAGCATTTT.

This chain connects TRBV6-5 to TRBJ2-2; TRBD2 matches 7 bases. The CDR3 is made up of 15 amino acids. J lost 5 bases, V lost 5 bases, and 8 bases had no gene match. CDR1 is MNHEY and CDR2 is SVGAGI in the germline V gene. CDR3 in amino acids: CASSRGQGGTGELFF. CDR3 DNA sequence: TGTGCCAGCAGTCGAGGGCAGGGAGGGACCGGGGAGCTGTTTTTT.

The table lists this clone with a few counts. The rearrangement joins TRBV23-1 to TRBJ1-2, with D tentatively TRBD1 (5 bases). TRBV23-1 is an ORF; its function is uncertain. The CDR3 consists of 14 residues. V lost 4 bases and J lost 7, with 16 bases in between. CDR3 loop: CASSLGAGPVGYTF. The CDR3 nucleotides are TGCGCCAGCAGTCTTGGGGCAGGCCCGGTTGGCTACACCTTC.

The CDR3 region is CASSPGTGGVANEKLFF. The CDR3 DNA follows: TGTGCCAGCAGTCCCGGGACAGGGGGAGTAGCTAATGAAAAACTGTTTTTT. This chain joins TRBV6-6 and TRBJ1-4; 11 positions match TRBD1. Per the germline V gene, CDR1 is MNHNY and CDR2 is SVGAGI (reference sequence). This CDR3 is 17 amino acids long. V shed 5 bases, J shed 3 bases, and the junction held 8 bases outside the gene matches.

The J gene is TRBJ1-5, the V gene TRBV19; the match to TRBD1 covers 10 bases. Germline-derived CDR1 and CDR2 are LNHDA and SQIVND (reference sequence). This CDR3 is 19 amino acids long. The J segment lost 0 bases and the V segment lost 3 bases, leaving 11 bases of the junction unmatched. The CDR3 spells CASSMDRDRGSYSNQPQHF. The CDR3 coding sequence is TGTGCCAGTAGTATGGACCGGGACAGGGGATCTTATAGCAATCAGCCCCAGCATTTT.

This clone was found once. This sequence joins TRBV6-5 and TRBJ1-4, with D hard to call. The CDR3 extends over 16 amino acids. Germline V gene sequence: CDR1 MNHEY, CDR2 SVGAGI. Trimming cost V 0 bases and J 5 bases, with 13 bases left between them. Here the CDR3 DNA reads TGTGCCAGCAGTTACTCGATAAACTTTTCGAATGAAAAACTGTTTTTT. It is translated as CASSYSINFSNEKLFF.

The chain has TRBV4-1 and TRBJ2-1; 11 nucleotides line up with TRBD2. The germline V gene encodes CDR1 MGHRA and CDR2 YSYEKL. V dropped 4 bases and J dropped 4; count of bases not matched to a gene: 9. The CDR3 spans 17 residues. The CDR3 coding sequence is TGCGCCAGCAGCCTGATAGCGGGGGGGATCATGTACAATGAGCAGTTCTTC. This sequence encodes CASSLIAGGIMYNEQFF.

The chain has TRBV6-5 and TRBJ1-1; perhaps TRBD1 as D (5 bases). This CDR3 spans 14 amino acids. Germline V gene lookup returns CDR1 MNHEY and CDR2 SVGAGI. V lost 2 bases, J lost 1 base, and 8 bases lay in between. For the CDR3, the DNA is TGTGCCAGCAGTTACGCCACAGGGAACACTGAAGCTTTCTTT. It codes for CASSYATGNTEAFF.